The 13 T cell receptor beta chains below come from one sample, sequenced in a study of human T cells and chemical hapten exposure. TCRdb redid the calling of the RACE reads with MiXCR, one entry per CDR3 protein. The table records 100,000 to 150,000 distinct CDR3 sequences, 9% to 10% of them present only once. Time point in this sample: healthy volunteer bleed at 2 weeks. RNA extraction used unfractionated whole blood as the source of total RNA. Sequenced material: whole blood. The receptors were gathered from a male donor in good health. Some clones in this sample may be carry-over from other donors' samples.

This clonotype was detected a few times. The chain links TRBV20-1 to TRBJ2-3; 14 bases match TRBD2. From germline, CDR1 is DFQATT and CDR2 SNEGSKA (reference sequence). Trimming removed 3 bases from V and 0 bases from J; junction bases left unmatched: 5. The CDR3 runs 17 residues. As DNA, the CDR3 is TGCAGTGCTAGCCCCGGACTAGCGGGGGGTAGCACAGATACGCAGTATTTT. Residues: CSASPGLAGGSTDTQYF.

This clonotype was seen at least ten times. The chain is built from TRBV5-5 and TRBJ2-6, with 8 positions matching TRBD1. The junction had 11 bases not matched to a gene; V was cut back by 4 bases and J by 2 bases. Per germline, CDR1 SGHKS and CDR2 YYEKEE (reference sequence). The CDR3 is made up of 18 amino acids. The CDR3 loop reads CASSLRTGIVAGANVLTF. CDR3 bases: TGTGCCAGCAGCCTCCGGACAGGGATAGTGGCTGGGGCCAACGTCCTGACTTTC.

The chain carries TRBV29-1 and TRBJ2-1, with TRBD2 identical over 12 bases. The CDR3 contains 15 residues. The V and J ends lost 3 bases and 7 bases, in that order; junction bases with no gene match: 7. Germline V gene data show CDR1 as SQVTM and CDR2 as ANQGSEA. For the CDR3, the DNA is TGCAGCGTTGAGGCTAGCGGGGGGGCGAGGAATGAGCAGTTCTTC. Its translation is CSVEASGGARNEQFF.

V gene TRBV29-1 combines with J gene TRBJ2-7; TRBD1 agrees at 8 bases. The CDR3 loop spans 12 amino acids. Looked up from germline, CDR1 is SQVTM and CDR2 is ANQGSEA. The trim removed 8 bases at V and 4 bases at J, leaving 7 bases unmatched. DNA of the CDR3: TGCAGCCCGAAGAGACAGGGGTACGAGCAGTACTTC. Protein: CSPKRQGYEQYF.

A word on this clonotype: This could be a read error, since a much larger clone is one nucleotide away. The rearrangement uses TRBV9 and TRBJ2-3, with D perhaps matching TRBD1 (6 bases). This CDR3 spans 15 amino acids. The V end was cut by 6 bases, the J end by 4 bases, with 18 bases between. Looked up from germline, CDR1 is SGDLS and CDR2 is YYNGEE. CDR3 residues: CASTDQGPPPDTQYF. CDR3 nucleotide sequence: TGTGCCAGCACCGACCAGGGGCCTCCCCCAGATACGCAGTATTTT. The full variable domain, its missing parts supplied by reference TRBV9 and TRBJ2-3, is DSGVTQTPKHLITATGQRVTLRCSPRSGDLSVYWYQQSLDQGLQFLIQYYNGEERAKGNILERFSAQQFPDLHSELNLSSLELGDSALYFCASTDQGPPPDTQYFGPGTRLTVL.

The V and J genes are TRBV9 and TRBJ2-1; D possibly uses TRBD1 or TRBD2 (5 bases each). Trimming pared 1 base from V and 0 bases from J, leaving 23 bases between. The germline V gene encodes CDR1 SGDLS and CDR2 YYNGEE. This CDR3 has 20 residues. The CDR3 protein is CASSVNRDPRGLSSYNEQFF. The CDR3 DNA is TGTGCCAGCAGCGTAAACAGAGACCCACGGGGCCTGAGCTCCTACAATGAGCAGTTCTTC.

This clonotype has just a few counts. The rearrangement uses TRBV5-4 and TRBJ2-1; no clear D gene. V lost 0 bases, J lost 8 bases, and 15 bases lay in between. This CDR3 is built from 15 residues. Germline V CDR1 and CDR2: SGHNT, YYREEE (reference sequence). DNA for the CDR3: TGTGCCAGCAGCTTGGGCTCCGTGGATCAGTATGAGCAGTTCTTC. Amino acids: CASSLGSVDQYEQFF. Full variable domain (outside the CDR3, taken from reference TRBV5-4 and TRBJ2-1): ETGVTQSPTHLIKTRGQQVTLRCSSQSGHNTVSWYQQALGQGPQFIFQYYREEENGRGNFPPRFSGLQFPNYSSELNVNALELDDSALYLCASSLGSVDQYEQFFGPGTRLTVL.

This chain joins TRBV10-1 and TRBJ2-3; D uncertain. Germline V gene lookup returns CDR1 WNHNN and CDR2 SYGVQD (reference sequence). The CDR3 has 13 residues. V lost 3 bases and J lost 3, with 7 bases in between. The CDR3 region has the DNA TGCGCCAGCAGTGATACGGCGACAGATACGCAGTATTTT. Its protein is CASSDTATDTQYF.

The table lists this clonotype with a few counts. This chain connects TRBV5-1 to TRBJ1-2; D gene uncertain. This CDR3 comprises 11 residues. The ends were cut back, 3 bases at V and 7 bases at J, with 7 bases in the middle. Germline values: CDR1 SGHRS, CDR2 YFSETQ. The CDR3 spells CASSWGVGYTF. In DNA, the CDR3 is TGCGCCAGCAGCTGGGGAGTTGGCTACACCTTC.

This clonotype occurred a few times. The chain uses TRBV5-8 and TRBJ2-7; TRBD1 matches 8 bases. J was trimmed by 2 bases and V by 5 bases; bases with no gene match: 6. This CDR3 region has 14 residues. In germline, CDR1 is SGHTS, CDR2 YDEGEE. The DNA of the CDR3 is TGTGCCAGCAGTTACAGGGGGACGGCCTACGAGCAGTACTTC. The encoded protein is CASSYRGTAYEQYF. Combining the CDR3 with reference TRBV5-8 and TRBJ2-7 gives the whole variable domain EAGVTQSPTHLIKTRGQQATLRCSPISGHTSVYWYQQALGLGLQFLLWYDEGEERNRGNFPPRFSGRQFPNYSSELNVNALELEDSALYLCASSYRGTAYEQYFGPGTRLTVT.

In its sample, this clonotype was seen a few times. The chain links TRBV27 to TRBJ2-7; 10 bases align to TRBD2. This CDR3 spans 16 amino acids. With V trimmed by 6 bases and J by 6 bases, 14 bases remained unmatched. Germline V CDR1 and CDR2: MNHEY, SMNVEV (reference sequence). The CDR3 protein is CASRMWASGRLGEQYF. The CDR3 DNA reads as TGTGCCAGCAGGATGTGGGCTAGCGGGAGATTAGGCGAGCAGTACTTC.

There are a few counts of this clonotype. The rearrangement links TRBV2 to TRBJ1-4; D might be TRBD1 (5 bases). From germline, CDR1 is SNHLY and CDR2 FYNNEI. The CDR3 consists of 13 residues. Trimming shortened V by 5 bases and J by 4 bases, and 8 bases separated the two germline ends. The DNA of the CDR3 is TGTGCCAGCAGTCGGGGGAATAATGAAAAACTGTTTTTT. The encoded protein is CASSRGNNEKLFF.

This clonotype was recorded a few times. The J gene is TRBJ2-5, the V gene TRBV18; D is uncertain. CDR3 length: 13 amino acids. CDR1 and CDR2 from the germline V gene are KGHSH and LQKENI. Trimming took 2 bases from V and 4 from J, leaving 8 bases between them. The CDR3 sequence is CASSPAQLETQYF. The DNA for the CDR3 is TGTGCCAGCTCACCAGCCCAGCTAGAGACCCAGTACTTC.